This T cell receptor (beta chain) came from a study of CD8 T cells in ankylosing spondylitis. Overall study results and limits: Earlier work had already found some motif variants in reactive arthritis synovial fluid and blood. Reports say disease-linked clones showed up significantly more in matched ankylosing spondylitis synovial fluid. A CD8+ phenotype characterized the disease-linked clones, which were relatively rare in peripheral blood. A TCR beta motif of 7 or 8 highly homologous variants appeared characteristic of ankylosing spondylitis blood.

Germline V CDR1 and CDR2: SGHTA, FQGTGA. J gave up 4 bases and V 1 base, and 5 bases lay outside the gene matches. The CDR3 contains 15 residues. Comment on this clonotype: Its antigen is still unknown.

Quantitative 5'-RACE with molecular barcodes was used to make the TCR beta libraries. Each CDR3 protein is one row after TCRdb ran MiXCR on the 5' RACE reads. The table has roughly 670,000 distinct CDR3 sequences, under 20% seen once. The chain couples TRBV7-3 to TRBJ2-5; 8 bases fit TRBD2. This receptor was identified in a male donor with ankylosing spondylitis. Specimen: blood, either unsorted or a sorted T cell fraction (not recorded which). CDR3 amino acids: CASSLRGGGTETQYF. In DNA form, the CDR3 reads TGTGCCAGCAGCTTAAGGGGCGGGGGGACAGAGACCCAGTACTTC. The full variable domain, its missing parts supplied by reference TRBV7-3 and TRBJ2-5, is GAGVSQTPSNKVTEKGKYVELRCDPISGHTALYWYRQSLGQGPEFLIYFQGTGAADDSGLPNDRFFAVRPEGSVSTLKIQRTERGDSAVYLCASSLRGGGTETQYFGPGTRLLVL.